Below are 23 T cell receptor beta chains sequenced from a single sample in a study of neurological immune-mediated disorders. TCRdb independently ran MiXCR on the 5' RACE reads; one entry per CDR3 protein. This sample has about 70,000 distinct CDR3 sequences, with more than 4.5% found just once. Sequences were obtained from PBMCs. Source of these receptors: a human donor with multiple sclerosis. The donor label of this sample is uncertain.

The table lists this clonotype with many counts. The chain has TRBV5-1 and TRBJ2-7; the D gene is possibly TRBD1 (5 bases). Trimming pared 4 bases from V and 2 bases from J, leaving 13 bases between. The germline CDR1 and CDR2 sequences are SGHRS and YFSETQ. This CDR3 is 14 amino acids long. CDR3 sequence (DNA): TGCGCCAGCAGCCTCCACAGGAGACCCTACGAGCAGTACTTC. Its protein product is CASSLHRRPYEQYF.

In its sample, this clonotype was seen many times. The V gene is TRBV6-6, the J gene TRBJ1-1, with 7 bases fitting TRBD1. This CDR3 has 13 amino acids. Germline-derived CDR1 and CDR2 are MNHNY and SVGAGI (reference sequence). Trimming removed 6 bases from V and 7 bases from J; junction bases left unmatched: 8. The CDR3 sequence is CASRPQGGDEAFF. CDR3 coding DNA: TGTGCCAGCAGGCCCCAGGGGGGCGATGAAGCTTTCTTT.

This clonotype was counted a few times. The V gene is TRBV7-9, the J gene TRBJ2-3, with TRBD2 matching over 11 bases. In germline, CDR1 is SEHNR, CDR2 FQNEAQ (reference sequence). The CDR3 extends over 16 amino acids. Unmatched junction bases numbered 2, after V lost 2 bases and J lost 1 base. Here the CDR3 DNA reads TGTGCCAGCAGCTTAAGTAGCGGGGGGGGCACAGATACGCAGTATTTT. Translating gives CASSLSSGGGTDTQYF.

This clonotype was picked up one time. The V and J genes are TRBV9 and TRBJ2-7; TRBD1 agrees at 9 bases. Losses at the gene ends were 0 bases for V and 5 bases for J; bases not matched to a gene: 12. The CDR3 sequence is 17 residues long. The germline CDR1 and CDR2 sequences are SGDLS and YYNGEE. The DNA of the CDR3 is TGTGCCAGCAGCGTAGATGCTCCGGGACAGGGCTTTGACGAGCAGTACTTC. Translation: CASSVDAPGQGFDEQYF.

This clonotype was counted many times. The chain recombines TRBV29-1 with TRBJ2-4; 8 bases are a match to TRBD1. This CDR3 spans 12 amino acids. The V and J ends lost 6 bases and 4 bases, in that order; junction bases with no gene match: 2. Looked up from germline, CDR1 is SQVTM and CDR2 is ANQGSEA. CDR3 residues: CSVGQVKNIQYF. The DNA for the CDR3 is TGCAGCGTGGGACAGGTGAAAAACATTCAGTACTTC.

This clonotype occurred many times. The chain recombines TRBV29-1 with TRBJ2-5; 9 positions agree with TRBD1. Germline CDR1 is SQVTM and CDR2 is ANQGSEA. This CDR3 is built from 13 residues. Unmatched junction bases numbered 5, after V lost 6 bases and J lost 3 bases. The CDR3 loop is CSVVRDREETQYF. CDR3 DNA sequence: TGCAGCGTCGTCCGGGACAGGGAAGAGACCCAGTACTTC.

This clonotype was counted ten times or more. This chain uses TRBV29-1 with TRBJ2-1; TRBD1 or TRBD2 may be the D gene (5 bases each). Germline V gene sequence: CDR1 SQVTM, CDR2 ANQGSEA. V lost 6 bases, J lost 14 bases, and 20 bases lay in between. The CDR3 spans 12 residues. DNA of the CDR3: TGCAGCGTGGACCGGGACGGGAAAGAGGAGTTCTTC. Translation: CSVDRDGKEEFF.

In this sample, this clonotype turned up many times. The CDR3 sequence is CSATPGGGQPQHF. In DNA, the CDR3 is TGCAGTGCTACTCCGGGAGGCGGTCAGCCCCAGCATTTT. The chain joins TRBV20-1 to TRBJ1-5; D gene unclear. The V end lost 4 bases, the J end lost 6 bases, and 13 bases lay between the germline ends. This CDR3 has 13 residues. In germline, CDR1 is DFQATT, CDR2 SNEGSKA (reference sequence).

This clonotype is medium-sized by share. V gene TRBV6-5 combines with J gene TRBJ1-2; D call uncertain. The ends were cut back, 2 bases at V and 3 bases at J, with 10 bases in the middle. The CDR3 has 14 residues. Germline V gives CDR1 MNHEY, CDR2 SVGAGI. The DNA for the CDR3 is TGTGCCAGCAGTTACCGGGCTGCCGACTATGGCTACACCTTC. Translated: CASSYRAADYGYTF.

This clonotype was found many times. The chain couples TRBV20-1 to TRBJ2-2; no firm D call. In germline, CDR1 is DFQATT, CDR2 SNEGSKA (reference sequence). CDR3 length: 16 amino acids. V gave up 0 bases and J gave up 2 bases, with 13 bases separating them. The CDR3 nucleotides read TGCAGTGCTAGAGATCCTGGTGACCTAAACACCGGGGAGCTGTTTTTT. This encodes CSARDPGDLNTGELFF.

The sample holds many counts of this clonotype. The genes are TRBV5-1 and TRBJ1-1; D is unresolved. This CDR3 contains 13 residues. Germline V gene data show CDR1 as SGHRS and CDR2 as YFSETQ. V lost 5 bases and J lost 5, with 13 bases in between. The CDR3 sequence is CASRYMEGTEAFF. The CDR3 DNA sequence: TGCGCCAGCAGGTATATGGAGGGTACTGAAGCTTTCTTT. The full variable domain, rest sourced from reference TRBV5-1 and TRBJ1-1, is KAGVTQTPRYLIKTRGQQVTLSCSPISGHRSVSWYQQTPGQGLQFLFEYFSETQRNKGNFPGRFSGRQFSNSRSEMNVSTLELGDSALYLCASRYMEGTEAFFGQGTRLTVV.

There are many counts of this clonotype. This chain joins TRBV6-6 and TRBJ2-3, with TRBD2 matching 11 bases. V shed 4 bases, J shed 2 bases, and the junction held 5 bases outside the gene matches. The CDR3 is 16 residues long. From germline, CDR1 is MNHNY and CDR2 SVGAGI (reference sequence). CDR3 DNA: TGTGCCAGCAGTTTCCGACTAGCGGGGAACACAGATACGCAGTATTTT. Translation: CASSFRLAGNTDTQYF.

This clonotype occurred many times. This CDR3 is CASSLDAVTGFYEQYF. The CDR3 coding sequence is TGCGCCAGCAGCTTGGATGCAGTGACCGGATTTTACGAGCAGTACTTC. The chain is built from TRBV5-1 and TRBJ2-7; no firm D call. Trimming cost V 0 bases and J 4 bases, with 17 bases left between them. Germline-derived CDR1 and CDR2 are SGHRS and YFSETQ. The CDR3 covers 16 residues. Drawing the rest from reference TRBV5-1 and TRBJ2-7, the complete variable domain is KAGVTQTPRYLIKTRGQQVTLSCSPISGHRSVSWYQQTPGQGLQFLFEYFSETQRNKGNFPGRFSGRQFSNSRSEMNVSTLELGDSALYLCASSLDAVTGFYEQYFGPGTRLTVT.

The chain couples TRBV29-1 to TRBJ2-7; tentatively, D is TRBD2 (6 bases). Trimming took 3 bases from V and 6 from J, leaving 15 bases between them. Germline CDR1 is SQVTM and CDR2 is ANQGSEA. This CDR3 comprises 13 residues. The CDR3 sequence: CSVDGDGSGEQYF. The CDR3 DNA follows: TGCAGCGTTGATGGGGACGGTAGCGGCGAGCAGTACTTC.

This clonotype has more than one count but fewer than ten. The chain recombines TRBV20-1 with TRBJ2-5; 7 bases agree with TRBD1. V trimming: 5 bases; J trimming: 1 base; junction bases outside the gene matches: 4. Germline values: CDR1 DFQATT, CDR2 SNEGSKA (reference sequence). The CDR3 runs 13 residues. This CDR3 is CSAHTGVQETQYF. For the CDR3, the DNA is TGCAGTGCTCACACAGGGGTCCAAGAGACCCAGTACTTC.

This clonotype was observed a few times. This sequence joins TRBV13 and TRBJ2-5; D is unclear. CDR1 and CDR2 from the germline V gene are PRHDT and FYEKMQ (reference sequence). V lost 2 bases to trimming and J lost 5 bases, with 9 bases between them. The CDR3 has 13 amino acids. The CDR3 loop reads CASSLMFRETQYF. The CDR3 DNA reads TGTGCCAGCAGCTTAATGTTTCGGGAGACCCAGTACTTC.

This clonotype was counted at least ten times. DNA of the CDR3: TGTGCCAGCAGCTTAGAGTTTTGGGGCGGCGACACTGAAGCTTTCTTT. It specifies CASSLEFWGGDTEAFF. The chain carries TRBV7-9 and TRBJ1-1; TRBD1 is a possible D gene (5 bases). This CDR3 spans 16 amino acids. The germline V gene has CDR1 SEHNR and CDR2 FQNEAQ (reference sequence). Trimming took off 1 base at V and 3 bases at J, with 15 bases between the two ends.

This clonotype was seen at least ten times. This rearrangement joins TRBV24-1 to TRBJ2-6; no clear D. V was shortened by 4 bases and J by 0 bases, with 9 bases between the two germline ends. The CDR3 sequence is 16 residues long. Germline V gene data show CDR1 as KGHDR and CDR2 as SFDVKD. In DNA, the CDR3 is TGTGCCACCAGTGACTCAGGAGCCTCTGGGGCCAACGTCCTGACTTTC. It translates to CATSDSGASGANVLTF.

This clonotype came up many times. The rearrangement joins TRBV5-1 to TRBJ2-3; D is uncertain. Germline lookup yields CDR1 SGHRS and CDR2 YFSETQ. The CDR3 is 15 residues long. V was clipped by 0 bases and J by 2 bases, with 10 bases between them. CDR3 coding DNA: TGCGCCAGCAGCTTGGTTTCGATTTCCACAGATACGCAGTATTTT. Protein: CASSLVSISTDTQYF.

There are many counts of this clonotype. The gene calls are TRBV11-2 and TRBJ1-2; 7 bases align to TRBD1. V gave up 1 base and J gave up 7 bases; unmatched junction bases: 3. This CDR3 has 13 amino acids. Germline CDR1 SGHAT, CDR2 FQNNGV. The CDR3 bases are TGTGCCAGCAGCTTAGGCACAGGGGTTGGCTACACCTTC. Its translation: CASSLGTGVGYTF.

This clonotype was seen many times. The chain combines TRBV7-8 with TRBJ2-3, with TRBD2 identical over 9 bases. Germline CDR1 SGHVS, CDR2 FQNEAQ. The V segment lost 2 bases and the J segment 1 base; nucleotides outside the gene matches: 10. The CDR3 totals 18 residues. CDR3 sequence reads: CASSLSRASGARTDTQYF. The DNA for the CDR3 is TGTGCCAGCAGCTTAAGTAGGGCTAGCGGGGCCCGCACAGATACGCAGTATTTT.

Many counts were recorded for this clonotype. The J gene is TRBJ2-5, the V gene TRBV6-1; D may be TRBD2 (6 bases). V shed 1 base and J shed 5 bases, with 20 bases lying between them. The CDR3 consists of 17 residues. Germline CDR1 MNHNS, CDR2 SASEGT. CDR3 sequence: CASSEGALAISGETQYF. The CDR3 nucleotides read TGTGCCAGCAGTGAAGGAGCTCTAGCGATCTCTGGGGAGACCCAGTACTTC.

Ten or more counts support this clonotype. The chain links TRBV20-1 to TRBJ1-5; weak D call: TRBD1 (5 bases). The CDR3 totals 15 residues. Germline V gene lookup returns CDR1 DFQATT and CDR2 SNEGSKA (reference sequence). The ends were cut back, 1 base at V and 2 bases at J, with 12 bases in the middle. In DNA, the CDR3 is TGCAGTGCTAGAGGTAGTGGGGGAGGCAATCAGCCCCAGCATTTT. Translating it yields CSARGSGGGNQPQHF.